The rows below give T cell receptor beta chains drawn from one sample of a study of blood T cell repertoires in COVID-19. Repertoires were generated with immunoSEQ multiplex PCR, while TCRdb's copy carries only in-frame clones and drops some. In the table there are over 75,000 clones, over 70% of which are singletons. Specimen: peripheral blood. All receptors derive from a man aged 45 to 65 who had recovered from COVID-19. Each CDR3 is given with its conserved first and last residue. Each record gives: J gene, V gene, clone size, D gene, CDR3 length, CDR3 protein, CDR3 DNA. A D gene is named only where the DNA matches it firmly. Only some rows state a clone size, as once, few, many or a class for expanded clones.

TRBJ1-6 TRBV27 . TRBD1 20 CASSLSPPYRGHSYNSPLHF TGTGCCAGCAGTTTATCCCCACCCTACAGGGGGCACTCCTATAATTCACCCCTCCACTTT
TRBJ1-1 TRBV15 . . 14 CATSRLTVNTEAFF TGTGCCACCAGCAGATTGACAGTGAACACTGAAGCTTTCTTT
TRBJ1-5 TRBV15 . TRBD1 16 CATSRDQGAGNQPQHF TGTGCCACCAGCAGAGATCAGGGGGCCGGCAATCAGCCCCAGCATTTT
TRBJ2-1 TRBV19 . TRBD1 17 CASSFYPGQGASGEQFF TGTGCCAGTAGTTTTTATCCGGGACAGGGGGCTTCGGGAGAGCAGTTCTTC
TRBJ1-2 TRBV7-2 . . 16 CASSLSSGWANYGYTF TGTGCCAGCAGCTTATCTTCGGGGTGGGCTAACTATGGCTACACCTTC
TRBJ2-6 TRBV5-1 . TRBD2 19 CASSFSPSGGSSGANVLTF TGCGCCAGCAGCTTTAGTCCTAGCGGGGGGAGCTCTGGGGCCAACGTCCTGACTTTC
TRBJ2-3 TRBV5-8 . TRBD2 16 CASSLGLAGATDTQYF TGTGCCAGCAGCTTAGGACTAGCGGGGGCCACAGATACGCAGTATTTT
TRBJ2-2 TRBV5-5 . . 12 CASTSSAGELFF TGTGCCAGCACATCCAGTGCCGGGGAGCTGTTTTTT
TRBJ2-5 TRBV7-2 . . 17 CASSFRASQRSEETQYF TGTGCCAGCAGCTTTCGCGCTTCTCAGCGGAGCGAAGAGACCCAGTACTTC
TRBJ2-3 TRBV7-9 few TRBD2 13 CASSFAGADTQYF TGTGCCAGCAGCTTTGCGGGGGCAGATACGCAGTATTTT
TRBJ1-2 TRBV3-1/TRBV3-2 . . 13 CASSDPRAGGYTF TGTGCCAGCAGCGACCCGAGGGCGGGGGGCTACACCTTC
TRBJ2-3 TRBV7-7 . TRBD1 14 CASSLAGGADTQYF TGTGCTAGCAGCTTAGCAGGGGGCGCAGATACGCAGTATTTT
TRBJ1-6 TRBV2 . . 14 CASTRETYNSPLHF TGTGCCAGCACGCGAGAGACCTATAATTCACCCCTCCACTTT
TRBJ2-5 TRBV7-3 . . 13 CASSFRAQETQYF TGTGCCAGCAGCTTTCGAGCTCAAGAGACCCAGTACTTC
TRBJ2-5 TRBV28 . TRBD2 13 CASTGTTQETQYF TGTGCCAGCACGGGGACTACCCAAGAGACCCAGTACTTC
TRBJ2-4 TRBV2 once TRBD1 15 CASSEAWGTGNIQYF TGTGCCAGCAGTGAAGCGTGGGGGACAGGGAACATTCAGTACTTC
TRBJ2-7 TRBV7-3 . . 14 CASSFPLSVSEQYF TGTGCCAGCAGCTTCCCCTTGAGCGTTAGCGAGCAGTACTTC
TRBJ2-7 TRBV10-1 few TRBD2 16 CASSLLGLAGGYEQYF TGCGCCAGCAGTCTCCTGGGACTAGCGGGAGGCTACGAGCAGTACTTC
TRBJ2-7 TRBV7-3 few TRBD2 15 CASSPASGSSYEQYF TGTGCCAGCAGCCCCGCTAGCGGGAGCTCCTACGAGCAGTACTTC
TRBJ2-7 TRBV7-9 once TRBD2 14 CASSLGGLAYEQYF TGTGCCAGCAGCTTAGGGGGACTAGCCTACGAGCAGTACTTC
TRBJ1-1 TRBV2 many . 13 CASSLTVNTEAFF TGTGCCAGCAGTCTGACAGTAAACACTGAAGCTTTCTTT
TRBJ2-7 TRBV7-2 . TRBD1 14 CASSPADRGNEQYF TGTGCCAGCAGCCCCGCCGACAGGGGCAACGAGCAGTACTTC
TRBJ2-3 TRBV5-1 . TRBD2 17 CASSLGASGGVWDTQYF TGCGCCAGCAGCTTGGGAGCTAGCGGGGGCGTTTGGGATACGCAGTATTTT
TRBJ1-2 TRBV10-3 . . 13 CAISEGTQRGYTF TGTGCCATCAGTGAGGGGACTCAACGGGGCTACACCTTC
TRBJ1-6 TRBV5-4 . TRBD1 16 CASSLGTGQISSPLHF TGTGCCAGCAGCTTGGGGACAGGACAAATTAGCTCACCCCTCCACTTT
TRBJ2-5 TRBV3-1/TRBV3-2 . TRBD2 13 CASSSSGKETQYF TGTGCCAGCAGCTCTAGCGGGAAAGAGACCCAGTACTTC
TRBJ2-2 TRBV24-1 . . 17 CATSDIKGQVDTGELFF TGTGCCACCAGTGACATAAAGGGGCAGGTGGACACCGGGGAGCTGTTTTTT
TRBJ1-3 TRBV5-3 few . 11 CARSLLDTIYF TGTGCCAGAAGCTTGTTAGACACCATATATTTT
TRBJ1-2 TRBV5-4 . . 13 CASSGGGEGGYTF TGTGCCAGCAGCGGGGGAGGGGAGGGTGGCTACACCTTC
TRBJ2-5 TRBV10-3 . . 15 CAISDPATGKETQYF TGTGCCATCAGTGACCCAGCCACGGGGAAAGAGACCCAGTACTTC
TRBJ2-7 TRBV5-4 . TRBD1 14 CASSLRQGPYEQYF TGTGCCAGCAGCTTGAGACAGGGACCCTACGAGCAGTACTTC